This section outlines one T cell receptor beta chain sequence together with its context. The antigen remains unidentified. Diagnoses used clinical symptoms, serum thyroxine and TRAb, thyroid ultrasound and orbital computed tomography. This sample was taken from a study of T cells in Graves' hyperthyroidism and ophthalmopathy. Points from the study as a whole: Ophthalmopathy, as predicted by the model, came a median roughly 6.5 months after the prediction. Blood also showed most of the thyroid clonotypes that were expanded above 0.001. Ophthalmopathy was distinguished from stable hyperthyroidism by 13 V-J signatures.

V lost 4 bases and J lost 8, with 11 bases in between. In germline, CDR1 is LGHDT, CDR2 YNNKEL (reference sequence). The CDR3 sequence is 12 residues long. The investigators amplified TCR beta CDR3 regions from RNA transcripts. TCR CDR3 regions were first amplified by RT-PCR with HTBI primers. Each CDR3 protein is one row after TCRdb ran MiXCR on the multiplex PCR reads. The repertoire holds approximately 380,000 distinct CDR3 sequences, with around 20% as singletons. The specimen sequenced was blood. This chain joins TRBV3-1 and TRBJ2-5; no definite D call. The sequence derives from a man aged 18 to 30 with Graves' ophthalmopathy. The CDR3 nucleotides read TGTGCCAGCAGCCCGACCCCCGGAACCCAGTACTTC. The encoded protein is CASSPTPGTQYF.